Reported below is one T cell receptor beta chain. Trimming cost V 1 base and J 4 bases, with 7 bases left between them. The CDR3 sequence is 13 residues long. Germline values: CDR1 SGDLS, CDR2 YYNGEE. This specimen comes from a study of cytomegalovirus exposure and HLA in healthy donors. Use of 60 Vbeta and 13 Jbeta primers characterized the PCR. Sequencing used immunoSEQ multiplex PCR; TCRdb keeps in-frame clones, though not all of them. The table records some 120,000 clones, approximately 78% of them present only once. Each donor's status was that of a healthy bone marrow donor. The receptor's source is a man in his forties or fifties in good health and CMV-seronegative. J is TRBJ2-3 and V is TRBV9, with a weak D call TRBD1 (5 bases). Material for sequencing was PBMCs. CDR3 loop: CASSVQGPDTQYF. As DNA, the CDR3 is TGTGCCAGCAGCGTACAGGGCCCAGATACGCAGTATTTT. Full variable domain (outside the CDR3, taken from reference TRBV9 and TRBJ2-3): DSGVTQTPKHLITATGQRVTLRCSPRSGDLSVYWYQQSLDQGLQFLIQYYNGEERAKGNILERFSAQQFPDLHSELNLSSLELGDSALYFCASSVQGPDTQYFGPGTRLTVL.